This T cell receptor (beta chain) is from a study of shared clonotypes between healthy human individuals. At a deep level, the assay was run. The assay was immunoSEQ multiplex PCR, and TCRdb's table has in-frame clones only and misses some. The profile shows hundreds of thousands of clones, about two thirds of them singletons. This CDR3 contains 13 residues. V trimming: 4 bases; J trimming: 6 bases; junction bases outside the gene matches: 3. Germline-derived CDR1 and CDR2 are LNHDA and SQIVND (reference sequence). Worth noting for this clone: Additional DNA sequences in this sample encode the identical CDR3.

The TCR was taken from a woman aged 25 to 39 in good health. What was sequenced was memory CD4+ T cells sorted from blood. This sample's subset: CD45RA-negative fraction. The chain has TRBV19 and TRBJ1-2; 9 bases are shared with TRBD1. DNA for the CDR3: TGTGCCAGTAGTACGCGACAGGGGGATGGCTACACCTTC. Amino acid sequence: CASSTRQGDGYTF.